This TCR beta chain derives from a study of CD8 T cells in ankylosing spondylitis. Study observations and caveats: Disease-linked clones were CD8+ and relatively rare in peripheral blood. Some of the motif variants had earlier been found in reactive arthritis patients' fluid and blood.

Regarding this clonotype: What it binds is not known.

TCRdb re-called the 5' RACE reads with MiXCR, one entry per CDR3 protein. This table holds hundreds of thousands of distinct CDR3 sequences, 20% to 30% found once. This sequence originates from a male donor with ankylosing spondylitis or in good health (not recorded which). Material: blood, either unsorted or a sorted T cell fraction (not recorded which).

CDR3 nucleotides: TGTGCCAGCAGCGTAGCAATTAGGGACAGGGGGAACTATAATGAGCAGTTCTTC. It yields the protein CASSVAIRDRGNYNEQFF. The rearrangement joins TRBV9 to TRBJ2-1, with TRBD1 matching 11 bases. The germline gives CDR1 SGDLS, CDR2 YYNGEE. The J segment lost 7 bases and the V segment lost 0 bases, leaving 12 bases of the junction unmatched. The CDR3 is 18 amino acids. The full variable domain, with the rest looked up from reference TRBV9 and TRBJ2-1, is DSGVTQTPKHLITATGQRVTLRCSPRSGDLSVYWYQQSLDQGLQFLIQYYNGEERAKGNILERFSAQQFPDLHSELNLSSLELGDSALYFCASSVAIRDRGNYNEQFFGPGTRLTVL.